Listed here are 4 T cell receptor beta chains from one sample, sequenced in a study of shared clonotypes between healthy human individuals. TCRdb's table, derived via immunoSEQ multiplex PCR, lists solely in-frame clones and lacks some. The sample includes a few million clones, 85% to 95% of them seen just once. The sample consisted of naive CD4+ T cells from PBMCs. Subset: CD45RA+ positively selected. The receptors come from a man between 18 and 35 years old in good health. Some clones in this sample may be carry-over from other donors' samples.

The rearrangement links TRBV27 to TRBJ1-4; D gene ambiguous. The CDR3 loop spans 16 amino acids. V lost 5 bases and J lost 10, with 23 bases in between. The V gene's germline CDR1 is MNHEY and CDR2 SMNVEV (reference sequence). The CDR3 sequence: CASSPSRRGNSAKLFF. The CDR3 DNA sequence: TGTGCCAGCAGTCCCTCCCGCAGAGGGAACTCTGCAAAACTGTTTTTT.

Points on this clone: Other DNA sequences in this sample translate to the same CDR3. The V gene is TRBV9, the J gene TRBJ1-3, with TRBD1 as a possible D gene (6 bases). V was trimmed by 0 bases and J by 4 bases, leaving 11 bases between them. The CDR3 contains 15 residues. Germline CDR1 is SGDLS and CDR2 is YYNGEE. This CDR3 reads CASSVEGGAGNTIYF. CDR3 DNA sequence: TGTGCCAGCAGCGTAGAAGGGGGAGCAGGAAACACCATATATTTT.

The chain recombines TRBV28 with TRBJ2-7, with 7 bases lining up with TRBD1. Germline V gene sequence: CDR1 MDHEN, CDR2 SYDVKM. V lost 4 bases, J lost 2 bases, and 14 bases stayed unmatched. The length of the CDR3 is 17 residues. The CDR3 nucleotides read TGTGCCAGCAGTTCCCCTTCCCGACAGGGCGTCCCCTACGAGCAGTACTTC. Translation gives CASSSPSRQGVPYEQYF.

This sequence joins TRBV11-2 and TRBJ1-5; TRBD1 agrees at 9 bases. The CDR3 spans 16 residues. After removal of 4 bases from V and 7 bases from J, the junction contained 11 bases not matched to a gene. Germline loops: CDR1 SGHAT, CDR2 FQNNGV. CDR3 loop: CASSSHLGQGKQPQHF. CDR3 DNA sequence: TGTGCCAGCAGCTCGCACCTAGGACAGGGGAAACAGCCCCAGCATTTT.